Below, 21 T cell receptor beta chains from the same sample are listed, as sequenced in a study of blood T cell repertoires in COVID-19. The protocol was immunoSEQ multiplex PCR, while the TCRdb copy is restricted to in-frame clones and leaves out a portion. This table has around 210,000 clones, 85% to 90% appearing once. Material: peripheral blood. The receptors originated from a woman between 65 and 79 years old with acute or convalescent COVID-19.

The chain has TRBV19 and TRBJ2-2, with 9 bases lining up with TRBD1. Germline V gene sequence: CDR1 LNHDA, CDR2 SQIVND (reference sequence). The CDR3 covers 16 residues. J lost 4 bases, V lost 4 bases, and 7 bases had no gene match. The CDR3 DNA reads as TGTGCCAGTAGTACGCGGACAGGGGATGGCACCGGGGAGCTGTTTTTT. The encoded protein is CASSTRTGDGTGELFF.

The rearrangement joins TRBV18 to TRBJ1-1; D unresolved. Germline CDR1 reads KGHSH; CDR2 reads LQKENI. CDR3 length: 16 residues. The V end lost 5 bases, the J end lost 5 bases, and 21 bases lay between the germline ends. The CDR3 nucleotides are TGTGCCAGCTCAACAAAGCCCGGGTCCTTTTCGACTGAAGCTTTCTTT. The encoded protein is CASSTKPGSFSTEAFF. The variable domain in full, completed from reference TRBV18 and TRBJ1-1, reads NAGVMQNPRHLVRRRGQEARLRCSPMKGHSHVYWYRQLPEEGLKFMVYLQKENIIDESGMPKERFSAEFPKEGPSILRIQQVVRGDSAAYFCASSTKPGSFSTEAFFGQGTRLTVV.

This chain connects TRBV6-6 to TRBJ2-2; 10 bases are a match to TRBD1. Germline V CDR1 and CDR2: MNHNY, SVGAGI (reference sequence). This CDR3 is built from 15 residues. V dropped 7 bases and J dropped 6; count of bases not matched to a gene: 8. CDR3 nucleotides: TGTGCCAGCAACACCGGGACAGGGGCCTCCGGGGAGCTGTTTTTT. Encoded protein: CASNTGTGASGELFF.

The chain has TRBV7-9 and TRBJ1-4, with D tentatively TRBD1 (6 bases). The CDR3 consists of 14 residues. The germline gives CDR1 SEHNR, CDR2 FQNEAQ (reference sequence). Trimming pared 4 bases from V and 7 bases from J, leaving 13 bases between. CDR3 in DNA: TGTGCCAGCAGCTCCACAGGGTCTAGTGAAAAACTGTTTTTT. This sequence encodes CASSSTGSSEKLFF.

This chain uses TRBV18 with TRBJ1-5; 7 bases map to TRBD1. Germline-derived CDR1 and CDR2 are KGHSH and LQKENI. The CDR3 contains 15 residues. V shed 6 bases and J 4 bases; nucleotides not matched to a gene: 9. The CDR3 protein is CASSWAGQLNQPQHF. As DNA, the CDR3 is TGTGCCAGCTCCTGGGCGGGACAGCTGAATCAGCCCCAGCATTTT.

The J gene is TRBJ1-5, the V gene TRBV2; a possible D gene is TRBD1 (6 bases). The CDR3 runs to 14 residues. Germline CDR1 reads SNHLY; CDR2 reads FYNNEI. Deletions cut 6 bases from V and 2 bases from J, with 11 bases between. In DNA form, the CDR3 reads TGTGCCAGCAGCCTGGACAGTGGCAATCAGCCCCAGCATTTT. Amino acid sequence: CASSLDSGNQPQHF.

In nucleotides, the CDR3 is TGTGCCAGCACAGACAGGGGAAGGTCAGAGACCCAGTACTTC. Translating it yields CASTDRGRSETQYF. The chain has TRBV25-1 and TRBJ2-5, with 8 bases aligning to TRBD1. CDR1 MGHDK and CDR2 SYGVNS come from the germline V gene. This CDR3 is built from 14 residues. The V segment lost 7 bases and the J segment 4 bases; nucleotides outside the gene matches: 8.

Points on this clone: This sample includes further DNA sequences coding for the same CDR3. V usage is TRBV18 and J usage is TRBJ1-3; 9 bases match TRBD1. Germline lookup yields CDR1 KGHSH and CDR2 LQKENI. The junction had 1 base not matched to a gene; V was cut back by 3 bases and J by 1 base. CDR3 size: 15 residues. DNA for the CDR3: TGTGCCAGCTCACCGGACAGGGGTTCTGGAAACACCATATATTTT. Translating gives CASSPDRGSGNTIYF.

J is TRBJ1-5 and V is TRBV6-1; 8 nucleotides align to TRBD1. This CDR3 contains 16 residues. In germline, CDR1 is MNHNS, CDR2 SASEGT. V gave up 4 bases and J gave up 0 bases; unmatched junction bases: 5. The CDR3: CASSAPTGVSNQPQHF. CDR3 nucleotides: TGTGCCAGCAGTGCCCCGACAGGGGTTAGCAATCAGCCCCAGCATTTT.

The chain has TRBV5-1 and TRBJ2-7; 9 bases fit TRBD1. Germline V gene lookup returns CDR1 SGHRS and CDR2 YFSETQ. CDR3 length: 15 amino acids. V lost 0 bases, J lost 4 bases, and 5 bases stayed unmatched. CDR3 sequence reads: CASSLAGQGFYEQYF. CDR3 coding DNA: TGCGCCAGCAGCTTGGCGGGACAGGGTTTTTACGAGCAGTACTTC.

This clone has a handful of counts. V usage is TRBV2 and J usage is TRBJ2-2, with TRBD1 identical over 8 bases. The CDR3 totals 14 residues. CDR1 is SNHLY and CDR2 is FYNNEI in the germline V gene. Trimming cost V 7 bases and J 7 bases; bases outside gene matches: 8. This chain's CDR3 is CASTSDRGGGELFF. CDR3 bases: TGTGCCAGCACCTCCGACAGGGGAGGCGGGGAGCTGTTTTTT.

This chain connects TRBV19 to TRBJ2-3, with a weak D call TRBD2 (6 bases). V lost 5 bases to trimming and J lost 10 bases, with 13 bases between them. This CDR3 comprises 12 residues. The germline V gene has CDR1 LNHDA and CDR2 SQIVND (reference sequence). The CDR3 DNA is TGTGCCAGTAGTTACAGGAGGGAAGCGCAGTATTTT. As protein: CASSYRREAQYF. The entire variable domain, with the rest obtained from reference TRBV19 and TRBJ2-3, is as follows: DGGITQSPKYLFRKEGQNVTLSCEQNLNHDAMYWYRQDPGQGLRLIYYSQIVNDFQKGDIAEGYSVSREKKESFPLTVTSAQKNPTAFYLCASSYRREAQYFGPGTRLTVL.

The chain has TRBV6-6 and TRBJ2-6; 7 positions match TRBD1. This CDR3 has 16 residues. V was pared by 4 bases and J by 2 bases, with 5 bases of the junction left unmatched. Germline assignment: CDR1 MNHNY and CDR2 SVGAGI (reference sequence). CDR3 loop: CASSSPTGAGANVLTF. In DNA form, the CDR3 reads TGTGCCAGCAGTTCCCCAACAGGGGCTGGGGCCAACGTCCTGACTTTC.

The chain is built from TRBV18 and TRBJ1-1, with D unclear. The ends were cut back, 6 bases at V and 3 bases at J, with 11 bases in the middle. This CDR3 contains 13 residues. Germline assignment: CDR1 KGHSH and CDR2 LQKENI. The CDR3 is CASSNRGDTEAFF. CDR3 nucleotides: TGTGCCAGCTCCAACCGGGGAGACACTGAAGCTTTCTTT.

CDR3: CASSSAGATGRAFF. CDR3 bases: TGCGCCAGCAGTTCTGCAGGGGCGACGGGTCGTGCTTTCTTT. V and J are TRBV5-1 and TRBJ1-1; a weak D match, TRBD1 (6 bases). CDR1 is SGHRS, CDR2 YFSETQ, per germline. Trimming stripped 5 bases from V and 11 bases from J, with 22 bases between. CDR3 length equals 14 residues.

This chain connects TRBV5-1 to TRBJ2-3, with a tentative D call TRBD2 (6 bases). Trimming left V 4 bases short and J 1 base short, with 10 bases between. Per germline, CDR1 SGHRS and CDR2 YFSETQ. This CDR3 is 14 amino acids long. The CDR3 bases are TGCGCCAGCAGCCGCGGGGTCGGCACAGATACGCAGTATTTT. It is translated as CASSRGVGTDTQYF. Full variable domain (rest looked up from reference TRBV5-1 and TRBJ2-3): KAGVTQTPRYLIKTRGQQVTLSCSPISGHRSVSWYQQTPGQGLQFLFEYFSETQRNKGNFPGRFSGRQFSNSRSEMNVSTLELGDSALYLCASSRGVGTDTQYFGPGTRLTVL.

This clone was observed once. The J gene is TRBJ1-4, the V gene TRBV27; 10 positions agree with TRBD1. Germline assignment: CDR1 MNHEY and CDR2 SMNVEV (reference sequence). V was clipped by 6 bases and J by 7 bases; unmatched bases: 5. The CDR3 consists of 14 residues. For the CDR3, the DNA is TGTGCCAGCAGCACGACAGGGGGCTTTGAAAAACTGTTTTTT. This sequence encodes CASSTTGGFEKLFF.

This clone has a handful of counts. The CDR3 does not end in the conserved phenylalanine or tryptophan, so this is likely a read error. The DNA is left out, because the CDR3 cannot be placed on it with certainty; the CDR3 is given as TCRdb lists it. This sequence joins TRBV3-1 (or the pseudogene TRBV3-2) and TRBJ1-2; the table's D call TRBD1 went unverified against the DNA. The length of the CDR3 is 12 amino acids, counting both ends. Per the germline V gene, CDR1 is LGHDT and CDR2 is YNNKEL (reference sequence). The CDR3 sequence: CASSQGTGNMWV.

The chain employs TRBV5-1 and TRBJ2-7, with D possibly being TRBD2 (5 bases). The CDR3 length is 15 residues. Trimming pared 2 bases from V and 4 bases from J, leaving 16 bases between. CDR1 and CDR2 from the germline V gene are SGHRS and YFSETQ. The CDR3 DNA follows: TGCGCCAGCAGCTTAGGTCGGGGTAATCGGTACGAGCAGTACTTC. It encodes CASSLGRGNRYEQYF.

This clone has only a few counts. V gene TRBV15 combines with J gene TRBJ1-5, with no clear D. V shed 0 bases and J shed 9 bases, with 12 bases lying between them. Germline loops: CDR1 LNHNV, CDR2 YYDKDF (reference sequence). The CDR3 sequence is 14 residues long. The CDR3 bases are TGTGCCACCAGCAGAGATCTTAGCATTCGGCCCCAGCATTTT. It yields the protein CATSRDLSIRPQHF.

This clone came up once. This rearrangement joins TRBV12-3 or TRBV12-4 to TRBJ2-7; 7 bases line up with TRBD2. The V and J ends lost 5 bases and 4 bases, in that order; junction bases with no gene match: 5. There are 13 residues in the CDR3. The CDR3 loop reads CASSPSGVYEQYF. The CDR3 DNA reads as TGTGCCAGCAGTCCGAGCGGGGTGTACGAGCAGTACTTC.